These T cell receptor beta chains were read from a single sample in a study of shared clonotypes between healthy human individuals. The table came from immunoSEQ multiplex PCR; TCRdb's copy has only in-frame clones and leaves some out. This table holds more than 450,000 clones, 79% found once. The material sequenced was PBMCs. The receptors stem from a woman between 40 and 55 years old in good health. Some clones in this sample may be carry-over from other donors' samples. Both conserved end residues are part of each CDR3. A D gene is named only where the DNA matches it firmly. Size values are once, few and many counts, or a class for expanded clones, and some rows have none.

clone size: few; D gene: NA; V gene: TRBV29-1; J gene: TRBJ2-1; CDR3 DNA: TGCAGCGGCCGAGGTCAGGGCTACAATGAGCAGTTCTTC; CDR3 protein: CSGRGQGYNEQFF
clone size: NA; D gene: TRBD2; V gene: TRBV19; J gene: TRBJ2-1; CDR3 DNA: TGTGCCAGTAGTATCGTTGGAGCGGGAGGGGGTATTGAGCAGTTCTTC; CDR3 protein: CASSIVGAGGGIEQFF
clone size: NA; D gene: TRBD1; V gene: TRBV19; J gene: TRBJ2-7; CDR3 DNA: TGTGCCAGTAGTATAAACCGGGACAGGATCTACGAGCAGTACTTC; CDR3 protein: CASSINRDRIYEQYF
clone size: NA; D gene: NA; V gene: TRBV11-2; J gene: TRBJ2-5; CDR3 DNA: TGTGCCAGCAGCTCGGGCACAGGTGGAACCCAAGAGACCCAGTACTTC; CDR3 protein: CASSSGTGGTQETQYF
clone size: few; D gene: NA; V gene: TRBV5-1; J gene: TRBJ1-1; CDR3 DNA: TGCGCCAGCACCCTGGGACAAACGAACACTGAAGCTTTCTTT; CDR3 protein: CASTLGQTNTEAFF
clone size: NA; D gene: TRBD2; V gene: TRBV7-2; J gene: TRBJ2-3; CDR3 DNA: TGTGCCAGCAGCACAGCAGCGGGAGGCTCTGCTACGCAGTATTTT; CDR3 protein: CASSTAAGGSATQYF
clone size: NA; D gene: NA; V gene: TRBV11-3; J gene: TRBJ2-3; CDR3 DNA: TGTGCCAGCAGCTTAGCCAGGGGTGAGGATACGCAGTATTTT; CDR3 protein: CASSLARGEDTQYF
clone size: once; D gene: TRBD1; V gene: TRBV30; J gene: TRBJ1-5; CDR3 DNA: TGTGCCTGGAGTGTGGGCGGGGCGAGGGGACAGCAGCCCCAGCATTTT; CDR3 protein: CAWSVGGARGQQPQHF
clone size: NA; D gene: TRBD1; V gene: TRBV5-6; J gene: TRBJ1-1; CDR3 DNA: TGTGCCAGCAGCCGGGGACAGCTGAACACTGAAGCTTTCTTT; CDR3 protein: CASSRGQLNTEAFF
clone size: once; D gene: NA; V gene: TRBV6-1; J gene: TRBJ1-1; CDR3 DNA: TGTGCCAGCAGTGAAGGGGAAGGGCGGAACACTGAAGCTTTCTTT; CDR3 protein: CASSEGEGRNTEAFF
clone size: once; D gene: NA; V gene: TRBV10-3; J gene: TRBJ2-7; CDR3 DNA: TGTGCCATCAGTGAGTCGCGGGAGCAGTACTTC; CDR3 protein: CAISESREQYF
clone size: NA; D gene: NA; V gene: TRBV5-1; J gene: TRBJ1-2; CDR3 DNA: TGCGCCAGCAGCCTGGGCGGGACACAAAACTATGGCTACACCTTC; CDR3 protein: CASSLGGTQNYGYTF
clone size: NA; D gene: NA; V gene: TRBV20-1; J gene: TRBJ2-3; CDR3 DNA: TGCAGTGCTTCAGGGGATACGCAGTATTTT; CDR3 protein: CSASGDTQYF
clone size: NA; D gene: TRBD2; V gene: TRBV4-1; J gene: TRBJ2-5; CDR3 DNA: TGCGCCAGCAGCCAAGTGACTAGCGGGAGCGGAGAGACCCGGTACTTC; CDR3 protein: CASSQVTSGSGETRYF
clone size: NA; D gene: TRBD2; V gene: TRBV27; J gene: TRBJ2-7; CDR3 DNA: TGTGCCAGCAGTTTAGGCGGGAGGGCCTCCTACGAGCAGTACTTC; CDR3 protein: CASSLGGRASYEQYF
clone size: NA; D gene: NA; V gene: TRBV7-9; J gene: TRBJ1-2; CDR3 DNA: TGTGCCAGCACCTACCGAGGGGGCTACACCTTC; CDR3 protein: CASTYRGGYTF
clone size: NA; D gene: NA; V gene: TRBV6-5; J gene: TRBJ1-1; CDR3 DNA: TGTGCCAGCAGTTTATTTCAGCACACTGAAGCTTTCTTT; CDR3 protein: CASSLFQHTEAFF
clone size: NA; D gene: TRBD2; V gene: TRBV10-1; J gene: TRBJ2-4; CDR3 DNA: TGCGCCAGCAGCCCAGGACTAGCGGGAGTCGGAAACATTCAGTACTTC; CDR3 protein: CASSPGLAGVGNIQYF
clone size: once; D gene: NA; V gene: TRBV11-2; J gene: TRBJ2-2; CDR3 DNA: TGTGCCAGCAGCCCCCCAGCGGAGATGAACACCGGGGAGCTGTTTTTT; CDR3 protein: CASSPPAEMNTGELFF
clone size: NA; D gene: TRBD1; V gene: TRBV5-6; J gene: TRBJ1-2; CDR3 DNA: TGTGCCAGCAGCCAAATACCACGCCTTGGACAGGTCTACACCTTC; CDR3 protein: CASSQIPRLGQVYTF
clone size: NA; D gene: NA; V gene: TRBV18; J gene: TRBJ2-5; CDR3 DNA: TGTGCCAGCTCACCGCCCGGGACGCAAGAGACCCAGTACTTC; CDR3 protein: CASSPPGTQETQYF
clone size: NA; D gene: TRBD2; V gene: TRBV4-1; J gene: TRBJ2-4; CDR3 DNA: TGCGCCAGCAGCTCTCTGACTAGCGGAAAGAAACTAGCCAAAAACATTCAGTACTTC; CDR3 protein: CASSSLTSGKKLAKNIQYF
clone size: NA; D gene: TRBD2; V gene: TRBV5-4; J gene: TRBJ2-3; CDR3 DNA: TGTGCCAGCAGCTTGGGACTAGCGGGGGAAGATACGCAGTATTTT; CDR3 protein: CASSLGLAGEDTQYF
clone size: NA; D gene: TRBD2; V gene: TRBV5-5; J gene: TRBJ2-7; CDR3 DNA: TGTGCCAGCAGCTTGGACGGGAGGGGTTACGAGCAGTACTTC; CDR3 protein: CASSLDGRGYEQYF
clone size: NA; D gene: TRBD2; V gene: TRBV5-6; J gene: TRBJ2-3; CDR3 DNA: TGTGCCAGCAGTTTGCTACTAGCGGAGACAGATACGCAGTATTTT; CDR3 protein: CASSLLLAETDTQYF
clone size: NA; D gene: TRBD2; V gene: TRBV9; J gene: TRBJ2-7; CDR3 DNA: TGTGCCAGCAGCCCCAGACTAGCGGGGCACTACGAGCAGTACTTC; CDR3 protein: CASSPRLAGHYEQYF
clone size: NA; D gene: TRBD2; V gene: TRBV5-6; J gene: TRBJ2-1; CDR3 DNA: TGTGCCAGCAGCTCTGAACTAGCGGGGTACAATGAGCAGTTCTTC; CDR3 protein: CASSSELAGYNEQFF
clone size: NA; D gene: NA; V gene: TRBV5-6; J gene: TRBJ2-1; CDR3 DNA: TGTGCCAGCAGCTTTTTGGGTGAGCAGTTCTTC; CDR3 protein: CASSFLGEQFF
clone size: NA; D gene: TRBD1; V gene: TRBV6-6; J gene: TRBJ1-2; CDR3 DNA: TGTGCCAGCAGTTACCAGGGGACAGCTAACTATGGCTACACCTTC; CDR3 protein: CASSYQGTANYGYTF